This record concerns one TCR beta chain sequence. Its antigen remains unidentified. The sample belongs to a study of blood T cells in healthy people across ages. Overall study findings and caveats: Getting older went along with TCR beta diversity per million T cells dropping roughly linearly.

The CDR3 extends over 14 amino acids. V lost 5 bases and J lost 1, with 11 bases in between. Looked up from germline, CDR1 is MNHEY and CDR2 is SVGEGT. PCR was performed a second time for 7 to 11 cycles using a sample-barcoded 5' primer and a J-beta primer mix. The yield of each sample was at least 3 million CDR3-containing paired-end reads. MiXCR, run by TCRdb on the 5' RACE reads, gives a single entry per CDR3 protein. The profile shows about 730,000 distinct CDR3 sequences, 35% to 45% of them singletons. The receptor was derived from a woman aged 60-70 years in good health. Sequencing was done on a sample of blood. The rearrangement links TRBV6-2 or TRBV6-3 to TRBJ1-1; D is perhaps TRBD1 (6 bases). The CDR3, as DNA: TGTGCCAGCAGTGCGGGACACCGGAACACTGAAGCTTTCTTT. Its protein is CASSAGHRNTEAFF.